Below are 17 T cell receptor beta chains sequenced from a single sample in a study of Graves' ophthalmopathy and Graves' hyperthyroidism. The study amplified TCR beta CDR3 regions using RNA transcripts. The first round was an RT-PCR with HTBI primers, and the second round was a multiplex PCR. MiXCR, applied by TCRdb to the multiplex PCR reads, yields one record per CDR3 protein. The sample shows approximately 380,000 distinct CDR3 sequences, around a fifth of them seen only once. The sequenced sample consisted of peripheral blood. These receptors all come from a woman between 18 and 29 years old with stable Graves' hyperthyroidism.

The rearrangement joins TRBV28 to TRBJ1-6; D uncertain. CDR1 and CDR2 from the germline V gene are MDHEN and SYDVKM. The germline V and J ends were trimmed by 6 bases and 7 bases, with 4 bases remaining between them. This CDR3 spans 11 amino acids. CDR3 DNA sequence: TGTGCCAGCAGGATGAATTCACCCCTCCACTTT. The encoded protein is CASRMNSPLHF.

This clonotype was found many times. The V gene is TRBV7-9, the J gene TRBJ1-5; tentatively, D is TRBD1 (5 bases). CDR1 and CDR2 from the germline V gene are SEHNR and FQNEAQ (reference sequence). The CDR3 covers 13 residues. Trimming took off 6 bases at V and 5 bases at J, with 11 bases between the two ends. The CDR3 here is CASSYQGDQPQHF. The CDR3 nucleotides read TGTGCCAGCAGTTACCAGGGTGATCAGCCCCAGCATTTT.

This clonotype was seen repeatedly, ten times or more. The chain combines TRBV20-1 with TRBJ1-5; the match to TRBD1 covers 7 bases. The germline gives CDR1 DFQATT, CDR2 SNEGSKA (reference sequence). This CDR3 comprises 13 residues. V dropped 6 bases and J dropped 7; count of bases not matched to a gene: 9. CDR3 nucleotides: TGCAGTGCCGCTGGACAGGTTGGCCAGCCCCAGCATTTT. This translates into CSAAGQVGQPQHF.

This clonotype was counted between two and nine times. The DNA of the CDR3 is TGTGCCAGCAGCTTAGGAGAGGCGGCCCAGTACTTC. Residues: CASSLGEAAQYF. The chain employs TRBV7-2 and TRBJ2-5; no clear D. V dropped 1 base and J dropped 9 bases, with 9 bases sitting between them. The CDR3 is 12 amino acids. Germline V lookup: CDR1 SGHTA, CDR2 FQGNSA.

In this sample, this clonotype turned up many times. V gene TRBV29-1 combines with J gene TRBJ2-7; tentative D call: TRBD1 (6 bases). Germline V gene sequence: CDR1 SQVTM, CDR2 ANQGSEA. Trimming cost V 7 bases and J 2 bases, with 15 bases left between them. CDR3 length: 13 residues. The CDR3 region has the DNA TGCAGCGCTGGACAACAGGGCACCTACGAGCAGTACTTC. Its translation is CSAGQQGTYEQYF.

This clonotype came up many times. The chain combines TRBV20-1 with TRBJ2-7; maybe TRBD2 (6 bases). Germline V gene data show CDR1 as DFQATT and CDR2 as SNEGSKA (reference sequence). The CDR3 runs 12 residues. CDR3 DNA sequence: TGCAGCGCTCCACCTCGCGGGGACGAGCAGTACTTC. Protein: CSAPPRGDEQYF.

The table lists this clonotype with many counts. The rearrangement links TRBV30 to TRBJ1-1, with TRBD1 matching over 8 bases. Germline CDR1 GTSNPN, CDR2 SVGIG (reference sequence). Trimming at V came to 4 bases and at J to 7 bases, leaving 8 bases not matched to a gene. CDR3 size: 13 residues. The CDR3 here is CAWNDDRGYEAFF. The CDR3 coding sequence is TGTGCCTGGAACGACGACAGGGGTTATGAAGCTTTCTTT.

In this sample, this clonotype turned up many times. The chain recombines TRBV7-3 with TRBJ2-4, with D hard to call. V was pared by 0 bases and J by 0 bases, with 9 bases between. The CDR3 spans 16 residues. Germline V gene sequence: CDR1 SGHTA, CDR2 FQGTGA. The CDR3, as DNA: TGTGCCAGCAGCTTAACGGGCCAGCCAGCCAAAAACATTCAGTACTTC. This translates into CASSLTGQPAKNIQYF.

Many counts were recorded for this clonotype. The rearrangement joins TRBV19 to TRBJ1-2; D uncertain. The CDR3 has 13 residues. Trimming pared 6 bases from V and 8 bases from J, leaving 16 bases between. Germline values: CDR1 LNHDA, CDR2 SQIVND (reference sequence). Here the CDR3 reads CASRSYLARGYTF. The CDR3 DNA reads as TGTGCCAGTAGATCATATCTCGCAAGAGGCTACACCTTC. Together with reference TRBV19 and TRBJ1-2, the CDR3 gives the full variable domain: DGGITQSPKYLFRKEGQNVTLSCEQNLNHDAMYWYRQDPGQGLRLIYYSQIVNDFQKGDIAEGYSVSREKKESFPLTVTSAQKNPTAFYLCASRSYLARGYTFGSGTRLTVV.

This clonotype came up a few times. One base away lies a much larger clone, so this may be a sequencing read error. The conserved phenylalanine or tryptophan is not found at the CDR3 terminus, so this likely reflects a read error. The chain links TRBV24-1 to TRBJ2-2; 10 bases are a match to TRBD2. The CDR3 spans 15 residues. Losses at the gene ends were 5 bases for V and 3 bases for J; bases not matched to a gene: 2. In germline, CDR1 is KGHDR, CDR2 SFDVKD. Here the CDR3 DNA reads TGTGCCACCAGTGGGACTAGCGGATACACCGGGGAGCTGTTTCTT. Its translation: CATSGTSGYTGELFL.

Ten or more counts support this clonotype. In nucleotides, the CDR3 is TGCGCCAGCAGCTTGGCCGGGGATATCCTCCAGCCCCAGCATTTT. It translates to CASSLAGDILQPQHF. The chain uses TRBV5-1 and TRBJ1-5; no firm D call. Germline CDR1 is SGHRS and CDR2 is YFSETQ. CDR3 length equals 15 residues. V dropped 0 bases and J dropped 7 bases, with 14 bases sitting between them.

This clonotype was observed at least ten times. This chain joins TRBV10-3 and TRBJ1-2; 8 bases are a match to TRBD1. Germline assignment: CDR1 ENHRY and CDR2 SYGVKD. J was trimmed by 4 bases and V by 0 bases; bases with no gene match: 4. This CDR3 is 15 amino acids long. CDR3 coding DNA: TGTGCCATCAGTGAGTCGACAGACAGGGGCTATGGCTACACCTTC. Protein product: CAISESTDRGYGYTF.

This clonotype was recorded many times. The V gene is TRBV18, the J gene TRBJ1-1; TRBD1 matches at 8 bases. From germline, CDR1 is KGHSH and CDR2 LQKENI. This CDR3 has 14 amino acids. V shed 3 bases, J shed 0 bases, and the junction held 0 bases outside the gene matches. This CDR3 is CASSPTGVNTEAFF. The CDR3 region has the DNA TGTGCCAGCTCACCGACAGGGGTGAACACTGAAGCTTTCTTT.

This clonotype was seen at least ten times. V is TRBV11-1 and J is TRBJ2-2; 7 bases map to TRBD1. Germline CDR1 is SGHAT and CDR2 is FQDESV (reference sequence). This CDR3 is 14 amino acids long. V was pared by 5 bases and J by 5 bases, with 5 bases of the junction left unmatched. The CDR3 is CASSLGTATGELFF. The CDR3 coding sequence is TGTGCCAGCAGCCTCGGGACAGCTACCGGGGAGCTGTTTTTT.

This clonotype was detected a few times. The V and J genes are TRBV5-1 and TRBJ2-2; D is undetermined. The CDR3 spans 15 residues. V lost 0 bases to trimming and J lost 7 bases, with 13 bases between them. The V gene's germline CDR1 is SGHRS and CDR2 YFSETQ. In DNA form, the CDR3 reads TGCGCCAGCAGCTTGGAGTCAGAAGTTAGCGGGGAGCTGTTTTTT. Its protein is CASSLESEVSGELFF.

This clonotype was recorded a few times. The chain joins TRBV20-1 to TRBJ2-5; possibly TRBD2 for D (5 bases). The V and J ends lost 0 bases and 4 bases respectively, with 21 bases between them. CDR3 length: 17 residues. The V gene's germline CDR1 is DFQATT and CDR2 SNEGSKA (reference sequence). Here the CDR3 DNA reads TGCAGTGCTAGAGATATGGGGAGTTGGGCGGTGCCAGAGACCCAGTACTTC. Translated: CSARDMGSWAVPETQYF.

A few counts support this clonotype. CDR3 DNA sequence: TGTGCCAGCAGTGGAAGGGAGCACACTGAAGCTTTCTTT. Amino acid sequence: CASSGREHTEAFF. The chain is built from TRBV6-1 and TRBJ1-1, with no clear D. Germline CDR1 MNHNS, CDR2 SASEGT. Trimming took off 4 bases at V and 3 bases at J, with 9 bases between the two ends. The CDR3 runs to 13 residues.